This T cell receptor (beta chain) was sequenced during a study of shared clonotypes between healthy human individuals. The table came from immunoSEQ multiplex PCR; TCRdb's copy has only in-frame clones and leaves some out. The sample comprises approximately 2.5 million clones, approximately 94% of which are singletons, and about 0.39% rests with the top ten. This TCR derives from a man aged 18-30 years in good health. Some clones in this sample may be carry-over from other donors' samples. The sample taken for sequencing was naive CD4+ T cells from PBMCs. This sample's subset: CD45RA+ positively selected.

The CDR3 spells CATSKGFNQPQHF. For the CDR3, the DNA is TGTGCCACCAGCAAGGGGTTTAATCAGCCCCAGCATTTT. The chain has TRBV15 and TRBJ1-5, with D perhaps TRBD1 (5 bases). The ends were cut back, 4 bases at V and 4 bases at J, with 8 bases in the middle. This CDR3 has 13 amino acids. Germline CDR1 LNHNV, CDR2 YYDKDF (reference sequence).